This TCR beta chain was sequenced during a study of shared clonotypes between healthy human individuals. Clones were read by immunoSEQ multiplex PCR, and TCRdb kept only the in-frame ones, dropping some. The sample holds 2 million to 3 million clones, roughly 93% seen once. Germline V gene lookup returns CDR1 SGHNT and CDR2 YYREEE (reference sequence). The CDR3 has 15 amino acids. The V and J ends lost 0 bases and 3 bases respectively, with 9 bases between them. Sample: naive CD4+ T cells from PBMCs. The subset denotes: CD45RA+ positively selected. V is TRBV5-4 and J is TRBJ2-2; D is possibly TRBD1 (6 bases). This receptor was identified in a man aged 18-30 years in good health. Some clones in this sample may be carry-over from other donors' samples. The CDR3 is CASSLAGDDTGELFF. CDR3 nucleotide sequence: TGTGCCAGCAGCTTGGCAGGGGACGACACCGGGGAGCTGTTTTTT. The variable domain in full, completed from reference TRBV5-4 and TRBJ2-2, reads ETGVTQSPTHLIKTRGQQVTLRCSSQSGHNTVSWYQQALGQGPQFIFQYYREEENGRGNFPPRFSGLQFPNYSSELNVNALELDDSALYLCASSLAGDDTGELFFGEGSRLTVL.